Listed here are 3 T cell receptor beta chains from one sample, sequenced in a study of blood T cell repertoires in COVID-19. The assay was immunoSEQ multiplex PCR, and TCRdb's table has in-frame clones only and misses some. The repertoire holds about 38,000 clones, with around four fifths as singletons. Sequencing was carried out using peripheral blood. These receptors all stem from a man aged 60 to 75 with COVID-19, enrolled during active disease.

This clone was seen only a few times. The J gene is TRBJ1-4, the V gene TRBV5-5; perhaps TRBD1 as D (5 bases). This CDR3 is built from 15 residues. Trimming shortened V by 3 bases and J by 7 bases, and 16 bases separated the two germline ends. The V gene's germline CDR1 is SGHKS and CDR2 YYEKEE (reference sequence). The CDR3 bases are TGTGCCAGCAGCTGGGGGGGTACCGAAGGTGAAAAACTGTTTTTT. Translation gives CASSWGGTEGEKLFF. Combining the CDR3 with reference TRBV5-5 and TRBJ1-4 gives the whole variable domain DAGVTQSPTHLIKTRGQQVTLRCSPISGHKSVSWYQQVLGQGPQFIFQYYEKEERGRGNFPDRFSARQFPNYSSELNVNALLLGDSALYLCASSWGGTEGEKLFFGSGTQLSVL.

This rearrangement joins TRBV6-6 to TRBJ1-4; 10 nucleotides align to TRBD1. This CDR3 is built from 15 residues. CDR1 is MNHNY, CDR2 SVGAGI, per germline (reference sequence). V shed 6 bases, J shed 8 bases, and the junction held 9 bases outside the gene matches. The CDR3 nucleotides read TGTGCCAGCAGCACCCTCGGGACAGGGGAAGAAAAACTGTTTTTT. Translating gives CASSTLGTGEEKLFF.

The V gene is TRBV30, the J gene TRBJ2-1; 9 nucleotides align to TRBD2. There are 16 residues in the CDR3. V shed 3 bases, J shed 2 bases, and the junction held 8 bases outside the gene matches. The germline CDR1 and CDR2 sequences are GTSNPN and SVGIG (reference sequence). CDR3 in DNA: TGTGCCTGGAGACCGGGGCGGGAGGGACCCTACAATGAGCAGTTCTTC. Translating it yields CAWRPGREGPYNEQFF.